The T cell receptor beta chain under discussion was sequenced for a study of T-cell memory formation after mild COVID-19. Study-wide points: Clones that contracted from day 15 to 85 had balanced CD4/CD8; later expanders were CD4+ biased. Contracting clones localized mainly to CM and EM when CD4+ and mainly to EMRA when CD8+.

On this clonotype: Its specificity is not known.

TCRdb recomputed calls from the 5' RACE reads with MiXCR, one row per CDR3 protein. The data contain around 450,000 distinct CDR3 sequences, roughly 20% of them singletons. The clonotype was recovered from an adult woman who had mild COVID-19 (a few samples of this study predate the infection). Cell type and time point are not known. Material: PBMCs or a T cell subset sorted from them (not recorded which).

The CDR3 sequence: CASSLAGLAEETQYF. CDR3 sequence (DNA): TGTGCCAGCAGCTTAGCAGGACTAGCGGAAGAGACCCAGTACTTC. The rearrangement uses TRBV7-9 and TRBJ2-5; 10 bases map to TRBD2. Trimming at V came to 0 bases and at J to 3 bases, leaving 1 base not matched to a gene. The CDR3 length is 15 residues. From germline, CDR1 is SEHNR and CDR2 FQNEAQ (reference sequence).